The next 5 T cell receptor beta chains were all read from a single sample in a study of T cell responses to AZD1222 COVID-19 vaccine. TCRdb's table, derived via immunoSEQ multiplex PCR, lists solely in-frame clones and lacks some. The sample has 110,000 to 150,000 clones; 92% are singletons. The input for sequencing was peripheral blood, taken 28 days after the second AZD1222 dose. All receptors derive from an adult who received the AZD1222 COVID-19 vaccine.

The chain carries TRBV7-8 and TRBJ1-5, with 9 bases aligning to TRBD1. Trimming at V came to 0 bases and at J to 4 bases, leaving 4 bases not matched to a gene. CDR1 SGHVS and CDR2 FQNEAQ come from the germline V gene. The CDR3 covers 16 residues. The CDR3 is CASSLAGTGLNQPQHF. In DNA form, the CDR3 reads TGTGCCAGCAGCTTAGCGGGGACAGGGCTAAATCAGCCCCAGCATTTT.

Here the CDR3 DNA reads TGTGCCAGCAGCTTAGCGCGTGTATTGGTTTCAACTGAAGCTTTCTTT. Protein product: CASSLARVLVSTEAFF. V and J are TRBV7-8 and TRBJ1-1; no firm D call. CDR3 size: 16 residues. Trimming removed 0 bases at V and 5 bases at J, with 16 bases between. Germline V gives CDR1 SGHVS, CDR2 FQNEAQ.

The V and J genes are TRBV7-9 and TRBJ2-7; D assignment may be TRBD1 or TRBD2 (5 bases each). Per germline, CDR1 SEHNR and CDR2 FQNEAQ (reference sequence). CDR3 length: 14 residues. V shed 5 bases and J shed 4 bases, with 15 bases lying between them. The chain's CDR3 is CASSTGTQMYEQYF. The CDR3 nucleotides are TGTGCCAGCAGCACTGGGACGCAGATGTACGAGCAGTACTTC.

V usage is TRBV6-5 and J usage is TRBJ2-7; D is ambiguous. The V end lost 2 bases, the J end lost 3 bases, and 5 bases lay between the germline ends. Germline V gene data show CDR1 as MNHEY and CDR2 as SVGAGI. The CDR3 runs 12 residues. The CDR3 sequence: CASSYNGYEQYF. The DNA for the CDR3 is TGTGCCAGCAGTTACAACGGCTACGAGCAGTACTTC.

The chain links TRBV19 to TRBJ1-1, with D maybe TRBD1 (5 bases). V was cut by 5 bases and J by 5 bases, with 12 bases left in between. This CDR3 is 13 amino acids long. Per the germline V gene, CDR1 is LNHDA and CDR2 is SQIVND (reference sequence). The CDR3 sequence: CASSPAGRTEAFF. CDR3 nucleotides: TGTGCCAGTAGTCCAGCAGGGAGGACTGAAGCTTTCTTT.